This TCR beta chain emerged from a study of T cell changes during pregnancy in multiple sclerosis. Sequenced by immunoSEQ multiplex PCR; TCRdb stores in-frame clones only, minus some. In the table there are about 36,000 clones, 93% of which are singletons. Material: CD4+ T cells from peripheral blood mononuclear cells, obtained in the first trimester of pregnancy. This sequence originates from a female donor with multiple sclerosis, enrolled in a pregnancy study.

The CDR3, as DNA: TGTGCCAGCTCACCAATGCGAGGGAACTACGAGCAGTACTTC. Amino acids: CASSPMRGNYEQYF. The chain combines TRBV18 with TRBJ2-7, with D possibly TRBD2 on 5 matching bases. Trimming removed 2 bases at V and 3 bases at J, with 11 bases between. The CDR3 is 14 residues long. Germline V gene lookup returns CDR1 KGHSH and CDR2 LQKENI.